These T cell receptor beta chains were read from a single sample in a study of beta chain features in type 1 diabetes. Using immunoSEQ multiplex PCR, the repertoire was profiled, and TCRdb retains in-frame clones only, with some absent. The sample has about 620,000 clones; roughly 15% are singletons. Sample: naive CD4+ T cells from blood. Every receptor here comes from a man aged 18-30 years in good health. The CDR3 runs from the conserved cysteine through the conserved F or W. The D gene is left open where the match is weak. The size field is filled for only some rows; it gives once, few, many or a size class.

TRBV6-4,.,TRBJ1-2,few,TGTGCCAGCAGTCTTACAGGGAGGGGTGGCTACACCTTC,CASSLTGRGGYTF
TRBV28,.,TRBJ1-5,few,TGTGCCAGCAGTTTCAACAGGCTGGGGGATCAGCCCCAGCATTTT,CASSFNRLGDQPQHF
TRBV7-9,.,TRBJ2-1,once,TGTGCCAGCAGCTTAGCTGTAGCGGCAGGAAAAAATGAGCAGTTCTTC,CASSLAVAAGKNEQFF
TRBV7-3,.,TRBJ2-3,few,TGTGCCAGCAGCTTAATGCCGACAGGAGACACAGATACGCAGTATTTT,CASSLMPTGDTDTQYF
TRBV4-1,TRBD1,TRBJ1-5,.,TGCGCCAGCAGCCAAGATCACAGGGGGGGCAATCAGCCCCAGCATTTT,CASSQDHRGGNQPQHF
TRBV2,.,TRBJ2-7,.,TGTGCCAGCAGTGCCGGCTACGAGCAGTACTTC,CASSAGYEQYF
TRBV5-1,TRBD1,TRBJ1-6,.,TGCGCCAGCAGCTTGGAACAGGGGAATAATTCACCCCTCCACTTT,CASSLEQGNNSPLHF
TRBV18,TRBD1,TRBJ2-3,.,TGTGCCAGCTCACCCTTTTCTACAGGGGGAAGCACAGATACGCAGTATTTT,CASSPFSTGGSTDTQYF
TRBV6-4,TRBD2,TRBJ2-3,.,TGTGCCAGCAGGCGGGAGGGAGGAGATACGCAGTATTTT,CASRREGGDTQYF
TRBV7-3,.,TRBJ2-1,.,TGTGCCAGCAGCTTGACCGACTACAATGAGCAGTTCTTC,CASSLTDYNEQFF
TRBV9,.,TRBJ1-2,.,TGTGCCAGCAGCGTAAAGGGTAATGGCTACACCTTC,CASSVKGNGYTF
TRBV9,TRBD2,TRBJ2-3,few,TGTGCCAGCAGCGAAGTAGCGGGAGGGCCAGATACGCAGTATTTT,CASSEVAGGPDTQYF
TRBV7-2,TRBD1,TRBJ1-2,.,TGTGCCAGCAGCTTCGGGACAGGAGGACTCACTAACTATGGCTACACCTTC,CASSFGTGGLTNYGYTF
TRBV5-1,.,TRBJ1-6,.,TGCGCCAGCAGGGGGGACTCCTATAATTCACCCCTCCACTTT,CASRGDSYNSPLHF
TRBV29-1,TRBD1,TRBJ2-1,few,TGCAGCGTGCAGGGACAGGGGAAGGGCTACAATGAGCAGTTCTTC,CSVQGQGKGYNEQFF
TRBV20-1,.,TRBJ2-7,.,TGCAGTGCTAGGCGATCCGAGCAGTACTTC,CSARRSEQYF
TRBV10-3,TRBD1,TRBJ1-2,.,TGTGCCATCCAAGGGGGCGCAGCTGGCTACACCTTC,CAIQGGAAGYTF
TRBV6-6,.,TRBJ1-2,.,TGTGCCAGCATCCTTGCCGCGGATCTCCTCTATGGCTACACCTTC,CASILAADLLYGYTF
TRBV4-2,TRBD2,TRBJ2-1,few,TGTGCCAGCAGCCAAGTAAGCGGGGGGGACAATGAGCAGTTCTTC,CASSQVSGGDNEQFF
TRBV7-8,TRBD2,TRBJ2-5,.,TGTGCCAGCAGCTCTGGGCGAATTAGCGGGAGGGCTGAAGAGACCCAGTACTTC,CASSSGRISGRAEETQYF
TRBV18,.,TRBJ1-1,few,TGTGCCAGCTCACGTCAGGTACTGAAGGACACTGAAGCTTTCTTT,CASSRQVLKDTEAFF
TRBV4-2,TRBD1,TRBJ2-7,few,TGTGCCAGCAGCTTCTCCCCGGACAGGGAGGACGAGCAGTACTTC,CASSFSPDREDEQYF
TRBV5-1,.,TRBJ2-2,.,TGCGCCAGCAGCTTCGACCGGAGTGCCGGGGAGCTGTTTTTT,CASSFDRSAGELFF
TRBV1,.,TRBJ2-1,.,TGCACCAGCAGCCAAGATATCCGGCTAGCGTGGAATGAGCAGTTCTTC,CTSSQDIRLAWNEQFF
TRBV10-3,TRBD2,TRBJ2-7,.,TGTGCCATCAGGGGGGTAGCGGGAGTCTACGAGCAGTACTTC,CAIRGVAGVYEQYF
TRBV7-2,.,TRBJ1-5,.,TGTGCCAGCAGCCTGCAAGATCAGCCCCAGCATTTT,CASSLQDQPQHF
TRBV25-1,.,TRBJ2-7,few,TGTGCCAGCAGTGAATTTCGGTCCTACGAGCAGTACTTC,CASSEFRSYEQYF
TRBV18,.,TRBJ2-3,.,TGTGCCAGCTCGTCCCTTTCGGGTCAATCTGAAAATACGCAGTATTTT,CASSSLSGQSENTQYF
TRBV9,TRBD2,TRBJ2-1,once,TGTGCCAGCGCCCTAGCGGGAAAATCCTACAATGAGCAGTTCTTC,CASALAGKSYNEQFF
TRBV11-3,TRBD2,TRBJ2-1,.,TGTGCCAGCAGCTTAGTAGCGGGAGGTGGCAATGAGCAGTTCTTC,CASSLVAGGGNEQFF
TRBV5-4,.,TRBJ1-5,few,TGTGCCAGCAGCCTAGGGGGTAGCAATCAGCCCCAGCATTTT,CASSLGGSNQPQHF
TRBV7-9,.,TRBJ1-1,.,TGTGCCAGCAGCCATTACGGTCCGAACACTGAAGCTTTCTTT,CASSHYGPNTEAFF
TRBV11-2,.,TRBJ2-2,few,TGTGCCAGCAGCTCCGACGGCTACACCGGGGAGCTGTTTTTT,CASSSDGYTGELFF
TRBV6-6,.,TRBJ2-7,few,TGTGCCAGCAGTCCTAACTGGGGAGGGGGCGAGCAGTACTTC,CASSPNWGGGEQYF
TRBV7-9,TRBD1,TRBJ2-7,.,TGTGCCAGCAGCTTATGGGACAGGGACCACGAGCAGTACTTC,CASSLWDRDHEQYF
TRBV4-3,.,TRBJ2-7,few,TGCGCCAGCAGCCAAGTGCCAGCCTACGAGCAGTACTTC,CASSQVPAYEQYF
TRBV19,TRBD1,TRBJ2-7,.,TGTGCCAGTAGTGCGACTACAGGGGGAAGCTCCCTTGGGTTC,CASSATTGGSSLGF
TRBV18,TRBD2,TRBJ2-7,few,TGTGCCAGCTCACCAGGGAGGGGACGACTCCCCTACGAGCAGTACTTC,CASSPGRGRLPYEQYF
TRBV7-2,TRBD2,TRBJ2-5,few,TGTGCCAGCAGTCGAGGCACTAGCGGGGCCTGGGCGACCCAGTACTTC,CASSRGTSGAWATQYF
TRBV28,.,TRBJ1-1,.,TGTGCCAGCAGCGCGACCAGGGGTCTTGCTATGAACACTGAAGCTTTCTTT,CASSATRGLAMNTEAFF
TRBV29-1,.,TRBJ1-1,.,TGCAGCGTTTTAAGGGGGGGCACTGAAGCTTTCTTT,CSVLRGGTEAFF
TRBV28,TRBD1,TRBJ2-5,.,TGTGCCAGCAGTTTACCCGGGACAGAAGAGACCCAGTACTTC,CASSLPGTEETQYF
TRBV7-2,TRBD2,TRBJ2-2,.,TGTGCCAGCAGAACGACTAGCGGGGGGAACACCGGGGAGCTGTTTTTT,CASRTTSGGNTGELFF
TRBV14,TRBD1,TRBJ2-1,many,TGTGCCAGCAGCCCGGGGACAGCCAGGCGGTTCTTC,CASSPGTARRFF
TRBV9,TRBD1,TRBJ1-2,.,TGTGCCAGCAGCGTAGGAAATGACAGGGGTGGCTATGGCTACACCTTC,CASSVGNDRGGYGYTF
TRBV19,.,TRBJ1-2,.,TGTGCCAGTAGTATCGTTGGAACAGGGTATGGCTACACCTTC,CASSIVGTGYGYTF
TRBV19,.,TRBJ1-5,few,TGTGCCAGTAGTATGAGCGGGCAGGGTAATCAGCCCCAGCATTTT,CASSMSGQGNQPQHF
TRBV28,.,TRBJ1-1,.,TGTGCCAGCAGCCCCTGGAGGGTCGGCACTGAAGCTTTCTTT,CASSPWRVGTEAFF
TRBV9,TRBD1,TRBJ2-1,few,TGTGCCAGCAGCCGGACAGGGATCTACAATGAGCAGTTCTTC,CASSRTGIYNEQFF
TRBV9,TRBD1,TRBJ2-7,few,TGTGCCAGCAGCGTTTCGACAGGGGGCTCCTACGAGCAGTACTTC,CASSVSTGGSYEQYF
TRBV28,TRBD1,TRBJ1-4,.,TGTGCCTGCTACAGGGGATTTAATGAAAAACTGTTTTTT,CACYRGFNEKLFF
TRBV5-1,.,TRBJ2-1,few,TGCGCCAGCAGCCTACGGCAGGGCTCGCAGTTCTTC,CASSLRQGSQFF
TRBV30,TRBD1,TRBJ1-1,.,TGTGCCTGGAGTGGGACGACAGGGGTAAGACGCACTGAAGCTTTCTTT,CAWSGTTGVRRTEAFF
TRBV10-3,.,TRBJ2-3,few,TGTGCCATCAGTGAGCCGCTTAGACAGCCCCCTAAGGGTACGCAGTATTTT,CAISEPLRQPPKGTQYF
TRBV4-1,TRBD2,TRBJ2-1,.,TGCGCCAGCAGTTCACAACCCGGGACTACCTACAATGAGCAGTTCTTC,CASSSQPGTTYNEQFF
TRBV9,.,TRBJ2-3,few,TGTGCCAGCAGCGTTTTGTTGGGAATCACAGATACGCAGTATTTT,CASSVLLGITDTQYF